This T cell receptor beta chain was recovered during a study of cytomegalovirus exposure and HLA in healthy donors. Overall study: Samples from HLA-typed donors yielded around 85 million unique TCRs in an early data release.

13 Jbeta primers and 60 Vbeta primers were used for the PCR. TCRdb's copy holds only in-frame clones and misses some; the assay was immunoSEQ multiplex PCR. The table lists some 90,000 clones, about 70% of them singletons. CDR1 and CDR2 from the germline V gene are SGHRS and YFSETQ. V lost 7 bases to trimming and J lost 9 bases; unmatched junction nucleotides: 9. This CDR3 has 14 residues. Findings and caveats of the study: A later analysis reportedly found that, within productive TCRs, an Asian-associated ancestry cluster had fewer N-insertions than the mean observed across the 666 donors. Usually a TCR sequence was rare, but some public TCRs were found in many donors.

Remarks on this clone: Its antigen is undetermined.

Source material: PBMCs. The J gene is TRBJ2-1, the V gene TRBV5-1; 11 nucleotides match TRBD2. The TCR was taken from a man aged 40-50 years in good health and CMV-seronegative. DNA for the CDR3: TGCGCCAGCTCCCTAGCGGGGGGACGGACTGAGCAGTTCTTC. This gives the protein CASSLAGGRTEQFF.